A single sample gave rise to the 9 T cell receptor beta chains below, sequenced in a study of blood T cell repertoires in COVID-19. Sequencing was performed with immunoSEQ multiplex PCR; in TCRdb, only in-frame clones are kept and a portion is missing. The table has over 90,000 clones, 87% seen once; the top ten hold 2% to 2.5%. Sequencing was done on a sample of peripheral blood. All receptors derive from a man aged 45 to 65 with active COVID-19.

The CDR3 loop is CASSLQESYEQYF. In DNA form, the CDR3 reads TGCGCCAGCAGCTTACAGGAATCCTACGAGCAGTACTTC. The rearrangement joins TRBV5-1 to TRBJ2-7; TRBD1 is a possible D gene (5 bases). The CDR3 extends over 13 amino acids. CDR1 is SGHRS, CDR2 YFSETQ, per germline. The germline V and J ends were trimmed by 2 bases and 1 base, with 7 bases remaining between them.

V gene TRBV7-2 combines with J gene TRBJ1-1; tentatively, D is TRBD1 (6 bases). Germline V gene sequence: CDR1 SGHTA, CDR2 FQGNSA. The CDR3 loop spans 13 amino acids. V was cut by 5 bases and J by 4 bases, with 11 bases left in between. CDR3 sequence reads: CASSADRTTEAFF. DNA of the CDR3: TGTGCCAGCAGCGCAGACAGGACCACTGAAGCTTTCTTT.

This chain connects TRBV5-6 to TRBJ2-3; 7 bases are shared with TRBD1. The CDR3 consists of 16 residues. V lost 4 bases to trimming and J lost 2 bases; unmatched junction nucleotides: 10. CDR1 and CDR2 from the germline V gene are SGHDT and YYEEEE. DNA for the CDR3: TGTGCCAGCAGCCGATACACCGGGACAGACACAGATACGCAGTATTTT. This gives the protein CASSRYTGTDTDTQYF. The complete variable domain, with remaining parts taken from reference TRBV5-6 and TRBJ2-3, reads DAGVTQSPTHLIKTRGQQVTLRCSPKSGHDTVSWYQQALGQGPQFIFQYYEEEERQRGNFPDRFSGHQFPNYSSELNVNALLLGDSALYLCASSRYTGTDTDTQYFGPGTRLTVL.

This clone appeared once. The chain has TRBV12-3 or TRBV12-4 and TRBJ2-3; 8 bases map to TRBD2. J gave up 4 bases and V 7 bases, and 4 bases lay outside the gene matches. The CDR3 is 13 amino acids. CDR3 in DNA: TGTGCCAGCAACACACTAGCGGCAGATACGCAGTATTTT. Its protein is CASNTLAADTQYF.

The chain is built from TRBV10-2 and TRBJ2-7, with D maybe TRBD2 (5 bases). The length of the CDR3 is 16 residues. CDR1 and CDR2 from the germline V gene are WSHSY and SAAADI. V was shortened by 2 bases and J by 6 bases, with 20 bases between the two germline ends. The CDR3 sequence is CASSEGRGLLKGEQYF. CDR3 in DNA: TGCGCCAGCAGTGAGGGTAGAGGGCTTTTAAAGGGCGAGCAGTACTTC.

This clone was seen just once. The chain joins TRBV9 to TRBJ1-2; a possible D gene is TRBD1 (6 bases). The germline V gene encodes CDR1 SGDLS and CDR2 YYNGEE. This CDR3 is built from 13 residues. Trimming left V 3 bases short and J 5 bases short, with 11 bases between. The CDR3 DNA follows: TGTGCCAGCAGCGAAGGACAGAATTATGGCTACACCTTC. Translated, it gives CASSEGQNYGYTF.

This clone appeared a single time. The chain employs TRBV3-1 (or the pseudogene TRBV3-2) and TRBJ1-2; D is unclear. Per germline, CDR1 LGHDT and CDR2 YNNKEL (reference sequence). The CDR3 spans 13 residues. V was pared by 1 base and J by 8 bases, with 11 bases between. In DNA, the CDR3 is TGTGCCAGCAGCCAAGCGGAGACTTTGGGCTACACCTTC. It codes for CASSQAETLGYTF.

The gene calls are TRBV14 and TRBJ1-6; D unclear. The CDR3 loop spans 13 amino acids. V lost 1 base and J 9 bases, leaving 7 bases between the germline ends. Germline CDR1 is SGHDN and CDR2 is FVKESK. DNA of the CDR3: TGTGCCAGCAGCCAAGTTTCAGGTTCACCCCTCCACTTT. Translated: CASSQVSGSPLHF.

The gene calls are TRBV30 and TRBJ1-1; 7 nucleotides match TRBD1. Losses at the gene ends were 2 bases for V and 4 bases for J; bases not matched to a gene: 4. Germline loops: CDR1 GTSNPN, CDR2 SVGIG (reference sequence). The CDR3 spans 13 residues. CDR3 sequence: CAWSTGVGTEAFF. Written as DNA, the CDR3 is TGTGCCTGGAGTACAGGGGTTGGCACTGAAGCTTTCTTT.